These 29 T cell receptor beta chains were sequenced from one sample in a study of blood T cell repertoires in COVID-19. Clones were sequenced by immunoSEQ multiplex PCR, and TCRdb holds only the in-frame ones, with some missing. The sample holds 15,000 to 20,000 clones; around 80% are singletons and the top ten take around 17%. Sequenced sample: peripheral blood. These receptors all come from a human donor in a cohort sampled during active COVID-19.

J is TRBJ2-1 and V is TRBV24-1; weak D call: TRBD1 (5 bases). CDR1 KGHDR and CDR2 SFDVKD come from the germline V gene. Trimming left V 2 bases short and J 8 bases short, with 24 bases between. CDR3 length: 18 residues. The CDR3 nucleotides are TGTGCCACCAGTGATTCAGTACAGGCTTACAAAACCCGGGATGAGCAGTTCTTC. This gives the protein CATSDSVQAYKTRDEQFF.

The chain links TRBV4-1 to TRBJ2-7; possible D gene TRBD2, 7 bases. The V end was cut by 0 bases, the J end by 4 bases, with 13 bases between. Germline V gene sequence: CDR1 MGHRA, CDR2 YSYEKL. The CDR3 consists of 15 residues. This CDR3 is CASSQERGGSYEQYF. The DNA for the CDR3 is TGCGCCAGCAGCCAAGAGCGCGGGGGCTCTTACGAGCAGTACTTC.

This clone was detected a few times. The CDR3 nucleotides are TGTGCCAGCAGCCAAGTGGCGGGGGCCTTCTACGAGCAGTACTTC. Translating it yields CASSQVAGAFYEQYF. The chain carries TRBV4-2 and TRBJ2-7; TRBD2 is a possible D gene (7 bases). CDR1 and CDR2 from the germline V gene are LGHNA and YNFKEQ. The CDR3 has 15 residues. The ends were cut back, 1 base at V and 3 bases at J, with 13 bases in the middle.

CDR3 DNA sequence: TGTGCCAGCAGCTTAGATCCCCCAGGACAGGGGAATGAAAAACTGTTTTTT. Translating gives CASSLDPPGQGNEKLFF. This chain links TRBV11-2 with TRBJ1-4, with 9 nucleotides matching TRBD1. CDR3 length: 17 residues. The germline CDR1 and CDR2 sequences are SGHAT and FQNNGV. Unmatched junction bases numbered 7, after V lost 0 bases and J lost 5 bases. The whole variable domain, remainder taken from reference TRBV11-2 and TRBJ1-4, is EAGVAQSPRYKIIEKRQSVAFWCNPISGHATLYWYQQILGQGPKLLIQFQNNGVVDDSQLPKDRFSAERLKGVDSTLKIQPAKLEDSAVYLCASSLDPPGQGNEKLFFGSGTQLSVL.

This chain uses TRBV28 with TRBJ1-2; 9 nucleotides align to TRBD1. Germline CDR1 reads MDHEN; CDR2 reads SYDVKM. This CDR3 has 14 amino acids. The V segment lost 5 bases and the J segment 5 bases; nucleotides outside the gene matches: 6. The CDR3 is CASSPGQGGYGYTF. CDR3 bases: TGTGCCAGCAGTCCGGGACAGGGAGGTTATGGCTACACCTTC.

J is TRBJ1-2 and V is TRBV19, with TRBD1 as a possible D gene (5 bases). The germline V gene encodes CDR1 LNHDA and CDR2 SQIVND (reference sequence). The CDR3 contains 14 residues. The V gene lost 4 bases and the J gene lost 4 bases, with 13 bases spanning the gap. The CDR3 region is CASSRRGFTYGYTF. The CDR3 DNA follows: TGTGCCAGTAGTAGAAGGGGTTTCACCTATGGCTACACCTTC.

The chain employs TRBV18 and TRBJ1-5; possibly TRBD1 for D (5 bases). Looked up from germline, CDR1 is KGHSH and CDR2 is LQKENI. CDR3 length: 16 amino acids. V shed 1 base and J shed 2 bases, with 12 bases lying between them. CDR3 sequence reads: CASSPRRGGRNQPQHF. The CDR3 DNA sequence: TGTGCCAGCTCACCACGAAGGGGAGGACGCAATCAGCCCCAGCATTTT. Supplemented by reference TRBV18 and TRBJ1-5, the full variable domain reads NAGVMQNPRHLVRRRGQEARLRCSPMKGHSHVYWYRQLPEEGLKFMVYLQKENIIDESGMPKERFSAEFPKEGPSILRIQQVVRGDSAAYFCASSPRRGGRNQPQHFGDGTRLSIL.

The chain employs TRBV7-2 and TRBJ2-6, with 8 positions matching TRBD1. This CDR3 spans 16 amino acids. Germline CDR1 SGHTA, CDR2 FQGNSA. With V trimmed by 6 bases and J by 0 bases, 4 bases remained unmatched. In nucleotides, the CDR3 is TGTGCCAGCAGTCCAGGGGGCACCTCTGGGGCCAACGTCCTGACTTTC. Translating gives CASSPGGTSGANVLTF.

A word on this clone: Other DNA sequences in the sample encode the same CDR3. The chain recombines TRBV5-1 with TRBJ2-5; a weak D match, TRBD2 (6 bases). This CDR3 has 14 amino acids. From germline, CDR1 is SGHRS and CDR2 YFSETQ. V lost 0 bases to trimming and J lost 1 base, with 7 bases between them. The CDR3 sequence: CASSLGTIQETQYF. CDR3 DNA sequence: TGCGCCAGCAGCTTGGGGACTATCCAAGAGACCCAGTACTTC.

V gene TRBV15 combines with J gene TRBJ2-3; 10 bases agree with TRBD2. CDR1 and CDR2 (germline): LNHNV, YYDKDF (reference sequence). With 3 bases clipped from V and 2 bases from J, the junction kept 5 bases outside the gene matches. The CDR3 is 16 residues long. CDR3 protein: CATSSLAGAHTDTQYF. The CDR3 DNA follows: TGTGCCACCAGCAGCCTAGCGGGGGCCCACACAGATACGCAGTATTTT.

J is TRBJ2-6 and V is TRBV19; no clear D. V dropped 7 bases and J dropped 0 bases, with 4 bases sitting between them. CDR3 length: 13 residues. CDR1 and CDR2 (germline): LNHDA, SQIVND (reference sequence). CDR3 region: CASIRSGANVLTF. In DNA form, the CDR3 reads TGTGCCAGTATCCGCTCTGGGGCCAACGTCCTGACTTTC.

This clone occurred a few times. The J gene is TRBJ2-7, the V gene TRBV9; 10 nucleotides agree with TRBD1. CDR1 and CDR2 (germline): SGDLS, YYNGEE. Unmatched junction bases numbered 3, after V lost 2 bases and J lost 4 bases. The CDR3 is made up of 14 amino acids. CDR3 nucleotides: TGTGCCAGCAGCGTGACAGGGGGCGGTTACGAGCAGTACTTC. It encodes CASSVTGGGYEQYF.

The V call is TRBV14, the J call TRBJ2-5; the match to TRBD2 covers 7 bases. Germline-derived CDR1 and CDR2 are SGHDN and FVKESK. The CDR3 spans 14 residues. V trimming: 3 bases; J trimming: 2 bases; junction bases outside the gene matches: 3. This chain's CDR3 is CASSQRLAQETQYF. The CDR3 bases are TGTGCCAGCAGCCAGAGACTAGCTCAAGAGACCCAGTACTTC.

The chain joins TRBV6-5 to TRBJ1-2; D is ambiguous. V lost 2 bases, J lost 3 bases, and 10 bases lay in between. CDR1 is MNHEY and CDR2 is SVGAGI in the germline V gene. The length of the CDR3 is 14 residues. The CDR3 protein is CASSYARNHYGYTF. CDR3 nucleotide sequence: TGTGCCAGCAGTTACGCCAGGAACCACTATGGCTACACCTTC.

The genes are TRBV30 and TRBJ2-2; D is undetermined. The CDR3 consists of 14 residues. With 0 bases removed from V and 2 bases from J, the gap between germline ends came to 7 bases. Germline-derived CDR1 and CDR2 are GTSNPN and SVGIG (reference sequence). Here the CDR3 reads CAWSVEVNTGELFF. As DNA, the CDR3 is TGTGCCTGGAGTGTTGAGGTTAACACCGGGGAGCTGTTTTTT.

The chain carries TRBV18 and TRBJ1-1; no clear D gene. The CDR3 has 14 residues. Germline V lookup: CDR1 KGHSH, CDR2 LQKENI. The V gene lost 3 bases and the J gene lost 0 bases, with 8 bases spanning the gap. The CDR3 coding sequence is TGTGCCAGCTCACCTGGAGTCATGAACACTGAAGCTTTCTTT. This codes for CASSPGVMNTEAFF.

V and J are TRBV5-8 and TRBJ1-5, with a possible D match to TRBD1 (6 bases). The CDR3 has 13 amino acids. Germline CDR1 SGHTS, CDR2 YDEGEE. V was trimmed by 4 bases and J by 4 bases, leaving 9 bases between them. CDR3 amino acids: CASSVTGNQPQHF. The CDR3 region has the DNA TGTGCCAGCAGCGTCACAGGGAATCAGCCCCAGCATTTT.

The chain uses TRBV12-3 or TRBV12-4 and TRBJ2-1; no reliable D call. V gave up 5 bases and J gave up 8 bases, with 10 bases separating them. The CDR3 covers 12 residues. CDR3 sequence: CASSAVAHEQFF. The CDR3 DNA sequence: TGTGCCAGCAGTGCCGTCGCGCATGAGCAGTTCTTC.

The chain is built from TRBV28 and TRBJ1-1; D may be TRBD1 (6 bases). V was cut by 9 bases and J by 8 bases, with 19 bases left in between. The CDR3 loop spans 13 amino acids. Per the germline V gene, CDR1 is MDHEN and CDR2 is SYDVKM. Here the CDR3 DNA reads TGTGCCAGTTACAGGGCAGGTGTTAGGGAAGCTTTCTTT. This gives the protein CASYRAGVREAFF.

V gene TRBV24-1 combines with J gene TRBJ2-5; possible D gene TRBD2, 6 bases. CDR3 length: 16 amino acids. V was trimmed by 5 bases and J by 5 bases, leaving 20 bases between them. Germline assignment: CDR1 KGHDR and CDR2 SFDVKD. The CDR3 sequence: CATSVDGSAAQETQYF. The CDR3 bases are TGTGCCACCAGTGTCGACGGGAGCGCCGCCCAGGAGACCCAGTACTTC.

The chain couples TRBV2 to TRBJ1-6, with a tentative D call TRBD1 (5 bases). The CDR3 runs 14 residues. V was trimmed by 4 bases and J by 9 bases, leaving 13 bases between them. Germline CDR1 reads SNHLY; CDR2 reads FYNNEI. Here the CDR3 reads CASSARQLSSPLHF. DNA of the CDR3: TGTGCCAGCAGTGCCCGACAGTTAAGTTCACCCCTCCACTTT.

The chain is built from TRBV6-2 or TRBV6-3 and TRBJ1-5, with D possibly matching TRBD1 (5 bases). The CDR3 sequence is 16 residues long. Deletions cut 2 bases from V and 1 base from J, with 12 bases between. CDR1 MNHEY and CDR2 SVGEGT come from the germline V gene. CDR3 in DNA: TGTGCCAGCAGTTACGGGGCAGGGATGAGCAATCAGCCCCAGCATTTT. Protein sequence: CASSYGAGMSNQPQHF.

This chain links TRBV7-2 with TRBJ1-3, with unresolved D. V was trimmed by 1 base and J by 0 bases, leaving 7 bases between them. Germline CDR1 reads SGHTA; CDR2 reads FQGNSA. This CDR3 has 15 amino acids. The DNA for the CDR3 is TGTGCCAGCAGCTTAGTTTCCCTCTCTGGAAACACCATATATTTT. Protein sequence: CASSLVSLSGNTIYF.

The chain couples TRBV7-2 to TRBJ2-7; 8 bases fit TRBD1. The V gene's germline CDR1 is SGHTA and CDR2 FQGNSA. The CDR3 is 14 amino acids. The ends lost 2 bases at V and 3 bases at J; junction bases unmatched: 3. The CDR3 spells CASSLNRGNYEQYF. The CDR3 DNA sequence: TGTGCCAGCAGCTTAAACAGGGGGAACTACGAGCAGTACTTC.

The chain recombines TRBV4-2 with TRBJ1-5; D remains unclear. Trimming pared 0 bases from V and 5 bases from J, leaving 5 bases between. CDR1 and CDR2 (germline): LGHNA, YNFKEQ. The CDR3 is 13 amino acids. The CDR3, as DNA: TGTGCCAGCAGCCAAGAGGTAGATCAGCCCCAGCATTTT. Protein: CASSQEVDQPQHF.

V and J are TRBV11-3 and TRBJ2-7; 9 bases line up with TRBD2. With V trimmed by 8 bases and J by 4 bases, 12 bases remained unmatched. The germline V gene has CDR1 SGHNT and CDR2 YENEEA. The CDR3 is 15 amino acids. The CDR3 is CASSARGSGRYEQYF. As DNA, the CDR3 is TGTGCCAGCTCAGCTCGGGGAAGCGGGAGGTACGAGCAGTACTTC. The variable domain in full, with the rest retrieved from reference TRBV11-3 and TRBJ2-7, is EAGVVQSPRYKIIEKKQPVAFWCNPISGHNTLYWYLQNLGQGPELLIRYENEEAVDDSQLPKDRFSAERLKGVDSTLKIQPAELGDSAVYLCASSARGSGRYEQYFGPGTRLTVT.

The CDR3, as DNA: TGCGCCAGCAGCCAAGATTTGAGACTCAACACCGGGGAGCTGTTTTTT. It is translated as CASSQDLRLNTGELFF. The chain has TRBV4-3 and TRBJ2-2; D remains ambiguous. The CDR3 runs 16 residues. Between the trimmed V and J ends, which lost 0 bases and 2 bases, there was a span of 10 bases. CDR1 is LGHNA, CDR2 YSLEER, per germline.

Concerning this clone itself: Other DNA sequences of this sample code for an identical CDR3. The J gene is TRBJ1-2, the V gene TRBV27; TRBD1 might be the D (6 bases). CDR3 length equals 12 residues. Germline CDR1 MNHEY, CDR2 SMNVEV (reference sequence). V lost 6 bases to trimming and J lost 2 bases, with 7 bases between them. CDR3 DNA: TGTGCCAGCAGGCAGGGGAACTATGGCTACACCTTC. It yields the protein CASRQGNYGYTF.

The chain joins TRBV3-1 (or the pseudogene TRBV3-2) to TRBJ1-2; 7 bases line up with TRBD1. V gave up 2 bases and J gave up 7 bases; unmatched junction bases: 4. CDR3 length: 13 amino acids. Germline V lookup: CDR1 LGHDT, CDR2 YNNKEL (reference sequence). CDR3 DNA sequence: TGTGCCAGCAGCCAATACAGGGGCAGTGGCTACACCTTC. It encodes CASSQYRGSGYTF.